This is a list of T cell receptor beta chains from one sample in a study of blood T cell repertoires in COVID-19. The table came from immunoSEQ multiplex PCR; TCRdb's copy has only in-frame clones and leaves some out. Of some 200,000 clones in the sample, 82% were seen once. Sequencing used PBMCs or T cells enriched from blood (not recorded which). All receptors derive from a man aged 40-49 years who had recovered from COVID-19. CDR3s include the opening cysteine and the closing phenylalanine or tryptophan. The order of the fields is clone size, J gene, D gene, V gene, CDR3 DNA, CDR3 protein. The D gene is left open where the match is weak. Clone size, where shown, is once, few, many, or a class for clones that have expanded.

clone_size: NA; j_call: TRBJ1-1; d_call: TRBD1; v_call: TRBV7-8; cdr3_nt: TGTGCCAGCAGCTTAGTAGGGACAGCGAACACTGAAGCTTTCTTT; cdr3_aa: CASSLVGTANTEAFF
clone_size: NA; j_call: TRBJ2-7; d_call: TRBD2; v_call: TRBV11-1; cdr3_nt: TGTGCCAGCAGCTTAGAACTAGCGGGACCATACGAGCAGTACTTC; cdr3_aa: CASSLELAGPYEQYF
clone_size: few; j_call: TRBJ1-5; d_call: NA; v_call: TRBV29-1; cdr3_nt: TGCAGCGTTGGACAGGCGGATCAGCCCCAGCATTTT; cdr3_aa: CSVGQADQPQHF
clone_size: once; j_call: TRBJ2-1; d_call: NA; v_call: TRBV7-2; cdr3_nt: TGTGCCAGCAGCTCCCGGGCGGGACGGTCCTACAATGAGCAGTTCTTC; cdr3_aa: CASSSRAGRSYNEQFF
clone_size: NA; j_call: TRBJ1-1; d_call: NA; v_call: TRBV5-1; cdr3_nt: TGCGCCAGTCAAGCAACGGGGGGGTCCCCAGGCACTGAAGCTTTCTTT; cdr3_aa: CASQATGGSPGTEAFF
clone_size: NA; j_call: TRBJ1-3; d_call: NA; v_call: TRBV12-3/TRBV12-4; cdr3_nt: TGTGCCAGCACCATCTCTGGAAACACCATATATTTT; cdr3_aa: CASTISGNTIYF
clone_size: NA; j_call: TRBJ2-5; d_call: NA; v_call: TRBV11-3; cdr3_nt: TGTGCCAGCAGCTTAAACCCCTGGGGGCCCCAGTACTTC; cdr3_aa: CASSLNPWGPQYF
clone_size: NA; j_call: TRBJ1-6; d_call: NA; v_call: TRBV19; cdr3_nt: TGTGCCAGTAGTTCTACTGGAGGTAATTCACCCCTCCACTTT; cdr3_aa: CASSSTGGNSPLHF
clone_size: NA; j_call: TRBJ1-1; d_call: NA; v_call: TRBV27; cdr3_nt: TGTGCCAGCAAGACGGGGTGGGGCACTGAAGCTTTCTTT; cdr3_aa: CASKTGWGTEAFF
clone_size: few; j_call: TRBJ1-1; d_call: NA; v_call: TRBV7-2; cdr3_nt: TGTGCCAGCAGCTTAGTACAGGTCACTGAAGCTTTCTTT; cdr3_aa: CASSLVQVTEAFF
clone_size: NA; j_call: TRBJ2-1; d_call: NA; v_call: TRBV3-1/TRBV3-2; cdr3_nt: TGTGCCAGCAGCCAAGTCCTAGCATCCAATGAGCAGTTCTTC; cdr3_aa: CASSQVLASNEQFF
clone_size: NA; j_call: TRBJ1-2; d_call: TRBD1; v_call: TRBV5-1; cdr3_nt: TGCGCCAGCAGCCTACGGACAGGGCTCTATGGCTACACCTTC; cdr3_aa: CASSLRTGLYGYTF
clone_size: NA; j_call: TRBJ2-2; d_call: NA; v_call: TRBV28; cdr3_nt: TGTGCCAGCAGTTTTGCCAGCGGGTCGTTCACCGGGGAGCTGTTTTTT; cdr3_aa: CASSFASGSFTGELFF
clone_size: NA; j_call: TRBJ2-1; d_call: TRBD1; v_call: TRBV18; cdr3_nt: TGTGCCAGCTCGTACGACAGGGCCTATGAGCAGTTCTTC; cdr3_aa: CASSYDRAYEQFF
clone_size: NA; j_call: TRBJ2-5; d_call: TRBD2; v_call: TRBV3-1/TRBV3-2; cdr3_nt: TGTGCCAGCAGCCAATGGGCTAGCGGGAGCTTTGGTAGGGAGACCCAGTACTTC; cdr3_aa: CASSQWASGSFGRETQYF
clone_size: few; j_call: TRBJ2-2; d_call: TRBD2; v_call: TRBV10-2; cdr3_nt: TGCGCCAGCAGTGGGACTAGCGGGAGTTTCGGGGAGCTGTTTTTT; cdr3_aa: CASSGTSGSFGELFF
clone_size: NA; j_call: TRBJ2-5; d_call: TRBD2; v_call: TRBV19; cdr3_nt: TGTGCCAGTACAGGGCTAGCGGGAGGGGAGGAGACCCAGTACTTC; cdr3_aa: CASTGLAGGEETQYF
clone_size: once; j_call: TRBJ1-5; d_call: NA; v_call: TRBV2; cdr3_nt: TGTGCCAGCAGTGAAATGGGCAGTGGGAGCAATCAGCCCCAGCATTTT; cdr3_aa: CASSEMGSGSNQPQHF
clone_size: NA; j_call: TRBJ1-2; d_call: TRBD1; v_call: TRBV19; cdr3_nt: TGTGCCAGTAGTTTGAGGGGGCGTGAATATGGCTACACCTTC; cdr3_aa: CASSLRGREYGYTF
clone_size: once; j_call: TRBJ2-3; d_call: TRBD1; v_call: TRBV28; cdr3_nt: TGTGCCAGCAGTTTTATGTGGGGCAGGGGGATTGAAGATACGCAGTATTTT; cdr3_aa: CASSFMWGRGIEDTQYF
clone_size: NA; j_call: TRBJ1-3; d_call: NA; v_call: TRBV6-5; cdr3_nt: TGTGCCAGCACTGTCCCGTCTGGAAACACCATATATTTT; cdr3_aa: CASTVPSGNTIYF
clone_size: NA; j_call: TRBJ2-5; d_call: NA; v_call: TRBV18; cdr3_nt: TGTGCCAGCTCGGGTAACAGGGCCAGCCAAGAGACCCAGTACTTC; cdr3_aa: CASSGNRASQETQYF
clone_size: once; j_call: TRBJ1-2; d_call: NA; v_call: TRBV4-1; cdr3_nt: TGCGCCAGCAGCCAAGAAGCGGCGGGAGGACGCCTATCCTTC; cdr3_aa: CASSQEAAGGRLSF
clone_size: NA; j_call: TRBJ1-3; d_call: NA; v_call: TRBV14; cdr3_nt: TGTGCCAGCAGCCAGGTGGCAAACTCTGGAAACACCATATATTTT; cdr3_aa: CASSQVANSGNTIYF
clone_size: NA; j_call: TRBJ1-2; d_call: NA; v_call: TRBV9; cdr3_nt: TGTGCCAGCAGCCCCCGAGGGGGGGGAGGGTACTATGGCTACACCTTC; cdr3_aa: CASSPRGGGGYYGYTF
clone_size: NA; j_call: TRBJ2-2; d_call: TRBD2; v_call: TRBV24-1; cdr3_nt: TGTGCCACCAGTGAGGGAGGGTTAGCGGGAGTCCCCGGGGAGCTGTTTTTT; cdr3_aa: CATSEGGLAGVPGELFF
clone_size: few; j_call: TRBJ1-2; d_call: NA; v_call: TRBV29-1; cdr3_nt: TGCAGCGTGGCGACTGGGGACTTAAGTGTTGGCTACACCTTC; cdr3_aa: CSVATGDLSVGYTF
clone_size: NA; j_call: TRBJ1-3; d_call: NA; v_call: TRBV7-9; cdr3_nt: TGTGCCAGCAGCTCAACAGGGCTCTCTGGAAACACCATATATTTT; cdr3_aa: CASSSTGLSGNTIYF
clone_size: NA; j_call: TRBJ2-1; d_call: TRBD2; v_call: TRBV6-5; cdr3_nt: TGTGCCAGCAGTTACTCAGCTAGCGGGTACAATGAGCAGTTCTTC; cdr3_aa: CASSYSASGYNEQFF
clone_size: once; j_call: TRBJ1-6; d_call: TRBD1; v_call: TRBV13; cdr3_nt: TGTGCCAGCAGCGACACAGGGGGCGGGAGCTATTCACCCCTCCACTTT; cdr3_aa: CASSDTGGGSYSPLHF
clone_size: NA; j_call: TRBJ1-2; d_call: TRBD1; v_call: TRBV3-1/TRBV3-2; cdr3_nt: TGTGCCAGCAGCCTGGGACAGAACTATGGCTACACCTTC; cdr3_aa: CASSLGQNYGYTF
clone_size: NA; j_call: TRBJ2-1; d_call: TRBD2; v_call: TRBV5-1; cdr3_nt: TGCGCCAGCAGCTTAATGGGGAGGGGATTTGAGCAGTTCTTC; cdr3_aa: CASSLMGRGFEQFF
clone_size: NA; j_call: TRBJ2-7; d_call: TRBD1; v_call: TRBV28; cdr3_nt: TGTGCCAGCAGTTCCCTCTCCGAGGGACAGGGTCACTACGAGCAGTACTTC; cdr3_aa: CASSSLSEGQGHYEQYF
clone_size: NA; j_call: TRBJ1-5; d_call: NA; v_call: TRBV4-2; cdr3_nt: TGTGCCAGCAGCCAAGATGGAAGGAGCGGAACTAATCAGCCCCAGCATTTT; cdr3_aa: CASSQDGRSGTNQPQHF
clone_size: few; j_call: TRBJ1-5; d_call: NA; v_call: TRBV29-1; cdr3_nt: TGCAGCGTTTTACTCCTAGGAGGTCAGCCCCAGCATTTT; cdr3_aa: CSVLLLGGQPQHF
clone_size: NA; j_call: TRBJ1-1; d_call: NA; v_call: TRBV5-6; cdr3_nt: TGTGCCAGCAGCAAAGGAGTAGTGACTGGAACACTGAGTACATTCTTT; cdr3_aa: CASSKGVVTGTLSTFF
clone_size: NA; j_call: TRBJ2-5; d_call: NA; v_call: TRBV28; cdr3_nt: TGTGCCAGCAGTTTTACTTACGGGGAGGGGGAAACCCAGTACTTC; cdr3_aa: CASSFTYGEGETQYF
clone_size: NA; j_call: TRBJ2-3; d_call: TRBD2; v_call: TRBV7-9; cdr3_nt: TGTGCCAGCAGCTTAGCGGCGGGAGGGGAAGATACGCAGTATTTT; cdr3_aa: CASSLAAGGEDTQYF
clone_size: NA; j_call: TRBJ1-5; d_call: NA; v_call: TRBV5-6; cdr3_nt: TGTGCCAGCAGCTTGCGGGGAGGGCGGCCCCAGCATTTT; cdr3_aa: CASSLRGGRPQHF
clone_size: few; j_call: TRBJ1-5; d_call: TRBD1; v_call: TRBV6-5; cdr3_nt: TGTGCCAGCAGTTACTCTAGGGCAGGGGGAGGCCAGCCCCAGCATTTT; cdr3_aa: CASSYSRAGGGQPQHF
clone_size: NA; j_call: TRBJ2-3; d_call: TRBD1; v_call: TRBV6-5; cdr3_nt: TGTGCCAGCACCTTACAGGGGTCAAGCACAGATACGCAGTATTTT; cdr3_aa: CASTLQGSSTDTQYF
clone_size: NA; j_call: TRBJ1-5; d_call: NA; v_call: TRBV6-2/TRBV6-3; cdr3_nt: TGTGCCAGCAGTTACCCCTCTCTGGAGAGGAATGCGCCCCAGCATTTT; cdr3_aa: CASSYPSLERNAPQHF
clone_size: NA; j_call: TRBJ1-1; d_call: NA; v_call: TRBV11-2; cdr3_nt: TGTGCCAGCAGCTGGGGAGACACTGAAGCTTTCTTT; cdr3_aa: CASSWGDTEAFF
clone_size: NA; j_call: TRBJ2-5; d_call: TRBD1; v_call: TRBV11-2; cdr3_nt: TGTGCCAGCAGCGATAGGGACAGTGGTCAGGAGACCCAGTACTTC; cdr3_aa: CASSDRDSGQETQYF
clone_size: NA; j_call: TRBJ1-1; d_call: NA; v_call: TRBV18; cdr3_nt: TGTGCCAGCTCACCATACACAAATGAGAACACTGAAGCTTTCTTT; cdr3_aa: CASSPYTNENTEAFF
clone_size: NA; j_call: TRBJ1-1; d_call: NA; v_call: TRBV30; cdr3_nt: TGTGCCTGGGGGCAAAGGAACACTGAAGCTTTCTTT; cdr3_aa: CAWGQRNTEAFF
clone_size: NA; j_call: TRBJ2-1; d_call: TRBD2; v_call: TRBV3-1/TRBV3-2; cdr3_nt: TGTGCCAGCAGCCAATATCGGGAGGGCCGCAATGAGCAGTTCTTC; cdr3_aa: CASSQYREGRNEQFF
clone_size: NA; j_call: TRBJ1-6; d_call: NA; v_call: TRBV6-1; cdr3_nt: TGTGCCAGCAGTGACGACAGCTCCTATAATTCACCCCTCCACTTT; cdr3_aa: CASSDDSSYNSPLHF